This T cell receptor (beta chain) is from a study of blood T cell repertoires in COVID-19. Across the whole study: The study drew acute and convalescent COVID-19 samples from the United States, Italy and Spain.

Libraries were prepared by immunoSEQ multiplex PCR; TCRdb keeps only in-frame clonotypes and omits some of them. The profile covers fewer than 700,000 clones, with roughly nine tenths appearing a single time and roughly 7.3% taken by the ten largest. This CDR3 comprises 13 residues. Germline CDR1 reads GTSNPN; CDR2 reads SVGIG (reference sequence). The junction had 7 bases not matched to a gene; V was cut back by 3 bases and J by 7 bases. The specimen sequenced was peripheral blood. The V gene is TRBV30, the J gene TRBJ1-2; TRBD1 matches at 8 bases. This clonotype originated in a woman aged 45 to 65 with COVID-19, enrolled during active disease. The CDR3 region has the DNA TGTGCCTGGAGGGCAGGGGGCTCAGGTGGCTACACCTTC. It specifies CAWRAGGSGGYTF.